A selection of T cell receptor beta chains follows, all from one sample in a study of T cells after yellow fever vaccination. TCRdb re-derived calls from the 5' RACE reads in MiXCR, one entry per CDR3 protein. The sample shows over 65,000 distinct CDR3 sequences, about an eighth of them seen only once. Here the sequenced sample was CD8+ T cells not binding an NS4B(214-222) dextramer, sorted from PBMCs, taken 21 days after the first yellow fever vaccination. Receptor source: a man in his late teens or twenties who received the YFV17D yellow fever vaccine. Both conserved end residues are part of each CDR3. Each record gives: D gene, V gene, clone size, J gene, CDR3 DNA, CDR3 protein. A D gene is named only where the DNA matches it firmly. Expanded clones are given a class, and other clones once, few, many or no size at all.

D gene: .
V gene: TRBV12-3/TRBV12-4
clone size: .
J gene: TRBJ2-2
CDR3 DNA: TGTGCCAGCGGGCAATGGGCGGGGGAGCTGTTTTTT
CDR3 protein: CASGQWAGELFF

D gene: TRBD2
V gene: TRBV7-9
clone size: .
J gene: TRBJ2-7
CDR3 DNA: TGTGCCAGCAGCTTAACCACGGGACTAAGGGCCTACGAGCAGTACTTC
CDR3 protein: CASSLTTGLRAYEQYF

D gene: .
V gene: TRBV4-3
clone size: few
J gene: TRBJ1-2
CDR3 DNA: TGCGCCAGCAGCCAGGGGAGAGATACAAACTATGGCTACACCTTC
CDR3 protein: CASSQGRDTNYGYTF

D gene: TRBD2
V gene: TRBV6-5
clone size: few
J gene: TRBJ2-4
CDR3 DNA: TGTGCCAGCAGTTACTCAGCGGGGGGGCCGACCAAAAACATTCAGTACTTC
CDR3 protein: CASSYSAGGPTKNIQYF

D gene: TRBD1
V gene: TRBV11-2
clone size: few
J gene: TRBJ2-6
CDR3 DNA: TGTGCCAGCAGCTCCTACGACAGGGCTCCCGGGGCCAACGTCCTGACTTTC
CDR3 protein: CASSSYDRAPGANVLTF

D gene: .
V gene: TRBV7-2
clone size: .
J gene: TRBJ2-1
CDR3 DNA: TGTGCCAGCAGCTTAGCTTCGTATGAGCAGTTCTTC
CDR3 protein: CASSLASYEQFF

D gene: .
V gene: TRBV12-3/TRBV12-4
clone size: few
J gene: TRBJ1-2
CDR3 DNA: TGTGCCTCAAAAGGCCCTGAGGACTATGGCTACACCTTC
CDR3 protein: CASKGPEDYGYTF

D gene: TRBD1
V gene: TRBV27
clone size: few
J gene: TRBJ1-2
CDR3 DNA: TGTGCCAGCAGTTTAGGACAGGGGAATAACTATGGCTACACCTTC
CDR3 protein: CASSLGQGNNYGYTF

D gene: .
V gene: TRBV24-1
clone size: .
J gene: TRBJ2-2
CDR3 DNA: TGTGCCACCAGTGATCAAAGGGGGGCGACCACCGGGGAGCTGTTTTTT
CDR3 protein: CATSDQRGATTGELFF

D gene: .
V gene: TRBV27
clone size: .
J gene: TRBJ1-1
CDR3 DNA: TGTGCCAGCAGTTTAGTAGGGAACACTGAAGCTTTCTTT
CDR3 protein: CASSLVGNTEAFF

D gene: .
V gene: TRBV5-1
clone size: few
J gene: TRBJ2-2
CDR3 DNA: TGCGCCAGCAGCCCAGATCCGGGACCGCACACCGGGGAGCTGTTTTTT
CDR3 protein: CASSPDPGPHTGELFF

D gene: TRBD2
V gene: TRBV6-2/TRBV6-3
clone size: .
J gene: TRBJ2-7
CDR3 DNA: TGTGCCAGCAGTTCCGTGCTAGCGGGGGCTATGTACGAGCAGTACTTC
CDR3 protein: CASSSVLAGAMYEQYF

D gene: .
V gene: TRBV5-5
clone size: few
J gene: TRBJ2-1
CDR3 DNA: TGTGCCAGCAGCTTGATTTTGGGAAATGAGCAGTTCTTC
CDR3 protein: CASSLILGNEQFF

D gene: .
V gene: TRBV4-1
clone size: many
J gene: TRBJ2-3
CDR3 DNA: TGCGCCAGCAGCCAAGTTTTTCCATCGAGCACAGATACGCAGTATTTT
CDR3 protein: CASSQVFPSSTDTQYF

D gene: TRBD2
V gene: TRBV11-2
clone size: .
J gene: TRBJ2-5
CDR3 DNA: TGTGCCAGCAGCTTAAGTCTCCCACTAGCGGGGGACCAAGAGACCCAGTACTTC
CDR3 protein: CASSLSLPLAGDQETQYF

D gene: .
V gene: TRBV11-2
clone size: .
J gene: TRBJ1-1
CDR3 DNA: TGTGCCAGCAGCTCCCAGAGCTGGGGTGAAGCTTTCTTT
CDR3 protein: CASSSQSWGEAFF

D gene: TRBD1
V gene: TRBV7-9
clone size: few
J gene: TRBJ1-2
CDR3 DNA: TGTGCCAGCAGCTTAACAGGGGCCTTCTATGGCTACACCTTC
CDR3 protein: CASSLTGAFYGYTF

D gene: .
V gene: TRBV15
clone size: many
J gene: TRBJ2-5
CDR3 DNA: TGTGCCACCAGCAGAGATCGGCGGCCCCAAGAGACCCAGTACTTC
CDR3 protein: CATSRDRRPQETQYF

D gene: TRBD2
V gene: TRBV6-1
clone size: medium-sized
J gene: TRBJ2-3
CDR3 DNA: TGTGCCAGCAGTGAAGGGACTAGCCACACAGATACGCAGTATTTT
CDR3 protein: CASSEGTSHTDTQYF

D gene: TRBD2
V gene: TRBV2
clone size: .
J gene: TRBJ2-3
CDR3 DNA: TGTGCCAGCCTCCCGGCGGGGGATACAGATACGCAGTATTTT
CDR3 protein: CASLPAGDTDTQYF

D gene: .
V gene: TRBV10-3
clone size: .
J gene: TRBJ1-1
CDR3 DNA: TGTGCCATCAGGGGGAGGTGGATGAACACTGAAGCTTTCTTT
CDR3 protein: CAIRGRWMNTEAFF

D gene: .
V gene: TRBV19
clone size: .
J gene: TRBJ2-1
CDR3 DNA: TGTGCCAGTAGGCAGGGCCCTTACAATGAGCAGTTCTTC
CDR3 protein: CASRQGPYNEQFF

D gene: TRBD1
V gene: TRBV14
clone size: .
J gene: TRBJ1-2
CDR3 DNA: TGTGCCAGCAGCTCCGACCGGGACAGGGGTCCGGGTGGCTACACCTTC
CDR3 protein: CASSSDRDRGPGGYTF

D gene: .
V gene: TRBV6-5
clone size: few
J gene: TRBJ2-2
CDR3 DNA: TGTGCCAGCAGTTATAATTCAGGAGGAGCCGGGGAGCTGTTTTTT
CDR3 protein: CASSYNSGGAGELFF

D gene: TRBD1
V gene: TRBV6-2/TRBV6-3
clone size: .
J gene: TRBJ1-2
CDR3 DNA: TGTGCCAGCAGTTACTCCTTCAGCGACAGGGGGAAGAATGGCTACACCTTC
CDR3 protein: CASSYSFSDRGKNGYTF

D gene: .
V gene: TRBV27
clone size: few
J gene: TRBJ2-4
CDR3 DNA: TGTGCCAGCAGTTCACCAGACAGACTAGCCAAAAACATTCAGTACTTC
CDR3 protein: CASSSPDRLAKNIQYF

D gene: .
V gene: TRBV15
clone size: few
J gene: TRBJ2-5
CDR3 DNA: TGTGCCACCAGCAGAGATCGGGAGAATCCGGCGGAAGAGACCCAGTACTTC
CDR3 protein: CATSRDRENPAEETQYF

D gene: .
V gene: TRBV11-2
clone size: .
J gene: TRBJ1-1
CDR3 DNA: TGTGCCAGCAGCTTAGGGGACGGGGGTTTGACTGAAGCTTTCTTT
CDR3 protein: CASSLGDGGLTEAFF

D gene: TRBD1
V gene: TRBV4-2
clone size: few
J gene: TRBJ1-5
CDR3 DNA: TGTGCCAGCAGCCAAGAACTTATCAGGGGGAGCAATCAGCCCCAGCATTTT
CDR3 protein: CASSQELIRGSNQPQHF